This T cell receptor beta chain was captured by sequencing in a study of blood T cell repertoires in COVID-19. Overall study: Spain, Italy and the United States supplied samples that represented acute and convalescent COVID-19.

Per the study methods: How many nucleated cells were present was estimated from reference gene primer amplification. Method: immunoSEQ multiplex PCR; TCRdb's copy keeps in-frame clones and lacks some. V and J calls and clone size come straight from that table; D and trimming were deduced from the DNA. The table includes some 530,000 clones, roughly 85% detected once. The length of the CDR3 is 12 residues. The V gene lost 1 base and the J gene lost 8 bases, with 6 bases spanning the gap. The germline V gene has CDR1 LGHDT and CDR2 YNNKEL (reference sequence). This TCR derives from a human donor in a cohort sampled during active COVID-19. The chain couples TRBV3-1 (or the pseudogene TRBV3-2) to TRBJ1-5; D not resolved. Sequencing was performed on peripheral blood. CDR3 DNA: TGTGCCAGCAGCCAAGGTCCGGAGCCCCAGCATTTT. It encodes CASSQGPEPQHF.